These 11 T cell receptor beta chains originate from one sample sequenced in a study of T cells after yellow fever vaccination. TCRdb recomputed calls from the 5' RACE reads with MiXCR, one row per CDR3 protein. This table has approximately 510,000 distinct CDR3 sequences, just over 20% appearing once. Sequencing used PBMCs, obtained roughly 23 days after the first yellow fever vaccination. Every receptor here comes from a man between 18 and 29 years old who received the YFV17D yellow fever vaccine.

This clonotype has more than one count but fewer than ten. The CDR3 reads CASSQDGYRGETQYF. The CDR3 coding sequence is TGTGCCAGCAGCCAAGATGGCTATCGGGGAGAGACCCAGTACTTC. The rearrangement joins TRBV3-1 to TRBJ2-5, with D possibly being TRBD2 (5 bases). V gave up 0 bases and J gave up 4 bases, with 12 bases separating them. The germline gives CDR1 LGHDT, CDR2 YNNKEL (reference sequence). The CDR3 covers 15 residues.

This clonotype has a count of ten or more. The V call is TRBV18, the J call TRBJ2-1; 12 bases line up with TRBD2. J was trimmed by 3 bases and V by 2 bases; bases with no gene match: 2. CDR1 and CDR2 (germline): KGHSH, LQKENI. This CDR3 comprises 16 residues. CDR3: CASSPKLAGGYNEQFF. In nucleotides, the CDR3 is TGTGCCAGCTCACCAAAACTAGCGGGGGGCTACAATGAGCAGTTCTTC.

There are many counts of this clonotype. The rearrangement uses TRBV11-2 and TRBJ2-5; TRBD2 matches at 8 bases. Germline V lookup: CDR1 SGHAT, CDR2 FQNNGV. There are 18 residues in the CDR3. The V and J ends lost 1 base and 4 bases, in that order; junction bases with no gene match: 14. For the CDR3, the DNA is TGTGCCAGCAGCTTAGTTGTTTCAATCAGCGCGGGGGGAGAGACCCAGTACTTC. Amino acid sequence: CASSLVVSISAGGETQYF.

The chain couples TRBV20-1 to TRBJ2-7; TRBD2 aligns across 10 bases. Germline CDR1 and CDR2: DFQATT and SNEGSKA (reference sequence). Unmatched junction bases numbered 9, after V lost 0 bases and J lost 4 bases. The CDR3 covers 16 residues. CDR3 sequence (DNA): TGCAGTGCTAGAGAAGGGGTGGCTAGCGGGGGTTACGAGCAGTACTTC. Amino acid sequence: CSAREGVASGGYEQYF.

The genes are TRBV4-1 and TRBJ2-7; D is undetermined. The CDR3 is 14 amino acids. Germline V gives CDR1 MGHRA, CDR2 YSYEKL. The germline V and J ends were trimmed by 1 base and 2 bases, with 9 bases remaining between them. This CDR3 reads CASSQASWAYEQYF. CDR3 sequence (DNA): TGCGCCAGCAGCCAAGCCTCCTGGGCCTACGAGCAGTACTTC.

The chain's CDR3 is CASKADQGEQYF. For the CDR3, the DNA is TGTGCCAGCAAAGCGGATCAAGGGGAGCAGTACTTC. V is TRBV9 and J is TRBJ2-7; a possible D gene is TRBD2 (5 bases). The CDR3 has 12 residues. From germline, CDR1 is SGDLS and CDR2 YYNGEE. Trimming stripped 6 bases from V and 7 bases from J, with 14 bases between. The full variable domain, its missing parts supplied by reference TRBV9 and TRBJ2-7, is DSGVTQTPKHLITATGQRVTLRCSPRSGDLSVYWYQQSLDQGLQFLIQYYNGEERAKGNILERFSAQQFPDLHSELNLSSLELGDSALYFCASKADQGEQYFGPGTRLTVT.

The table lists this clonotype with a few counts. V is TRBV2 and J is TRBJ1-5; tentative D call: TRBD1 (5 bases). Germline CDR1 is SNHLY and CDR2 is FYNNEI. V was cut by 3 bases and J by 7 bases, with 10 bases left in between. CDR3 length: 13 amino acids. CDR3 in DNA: TGTGCCAGCAGTGATGGGGGAGGACAGCCCCAGCATTTT. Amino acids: CASSDGGGQPQHF.

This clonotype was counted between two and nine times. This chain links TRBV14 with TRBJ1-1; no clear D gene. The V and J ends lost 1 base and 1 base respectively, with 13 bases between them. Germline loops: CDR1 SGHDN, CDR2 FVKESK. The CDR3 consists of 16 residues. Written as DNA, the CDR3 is TGTGCCAGCAGCCAAGCGATAGGGCTCTCGAACACTGAAGCTTTCTTT. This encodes CASSQAIGLSNTEAFF. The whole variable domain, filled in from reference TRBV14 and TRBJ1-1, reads EAGVTQFPSHSVIEKGQTVTLRCDPISGHDNLYWYRRVMGKEIKFLLHFVKESKQDESGMPNNRFLAERTGGTYSTLKVQPAELEDSGVYFCASSQAIGLSNTEAFFGQGTRLTVV.

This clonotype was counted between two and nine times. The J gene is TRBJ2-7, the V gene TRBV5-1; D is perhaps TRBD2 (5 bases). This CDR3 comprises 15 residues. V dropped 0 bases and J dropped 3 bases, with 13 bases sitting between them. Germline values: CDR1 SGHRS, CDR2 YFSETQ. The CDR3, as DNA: TGCGCCAGCAGCTTGGGGCCAGCGGATATCTACGAGCAGTACTTC. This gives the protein CASSLGPADIYEQYF.

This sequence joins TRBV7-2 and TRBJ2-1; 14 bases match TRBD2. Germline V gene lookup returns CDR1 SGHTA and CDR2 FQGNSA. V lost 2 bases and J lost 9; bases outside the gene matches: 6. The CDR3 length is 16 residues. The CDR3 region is CASSLRLAGGQSEQFF. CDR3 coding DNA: TGTGCCAGCAGCTTAAGACTAGCGGGGGGGCAATCTGAGCAGTTCTTC. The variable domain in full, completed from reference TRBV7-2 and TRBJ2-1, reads GAGVSQSPSNKVTEKGKDVELRCDPISGHTALYWYRQSLGQGLEFLIYFQGNSAPDKSGLPSDRFSAERTGGSVSTLTIQRTQQEDSAVYLCASSLRLAGGQSEQFFGPGTRLTVL.

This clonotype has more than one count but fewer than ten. The CDR3, as DNA: TGTGCCAGCAGCTTGGAGCTAGGGCGAGGAGAGACCCAGTACTTC. Encoded protein: CASSLELGRGETQYF. V and J are TRBV5-4 and TRBJ2-5; unclear D gene. The CDR3 runs to 15 residues. The germline CDR1 and CDR2 sequences are SGHNT and YYREEE (reference sequence). The V gene lost 0 bases and the J gene lost 4 bases, with 13 bases spanning the gap.